The 14 T cell receptor beta chains given below trace back to one sample, sequenced in a study of response to subunit inactivated influenza vaccine. TCRdb re-called the RT-PCR reads with MiXCR, one entry per CDR3 protein. The sample lists some 500,000 distinct CDR3 sequences, about 25% seen once, with 1.9% in the top ten. Here the sequenced sample was CD4+ T cells sorted from PBMCs, taken more than 4 days after vaccination. The source is a man aged 50 or older who received an inactivated influenza vaccine.

V gene TRBV12-3 or TRBV12-4 combines with J gene TRBJ2-1; 8 positions match TRBD2. J was trimmed by 7 bases and V by 5 bases; bases with no gene match: 19. This CDR3 contains 18 residues. This chain's CDR3 is CASSKKNRLAPPVNEQFF. The DNA for the CDR3 is TGTGCCAGCAGTAAAAAAAATCGACTAGCGCCACCGGTAAATGAGCAGTTCTTC.

The chain links TRBV11-1 to TRBJ2-5; 10 positions match TRBD2. V was clipped by 4 bases and J by 6 bases; unmatched bases: 14. Germline V lookup: CDR1 SGHAT, CDR2 FQDESV (reference sequence). The CDR3 loop spans 17 amino acids. The CDR3 DNA sequence: TGTGCCAGCAGCTGGCCCCGTCTAGCGGGAGACCCCAAGACCCAGTACTTC. Its protein product is CASSWPRLAGDPKTQYF.

This clonotype was seen a handful of times. In DNA form, the CDR3 reads TGTGCCAGCAGCCCCGGGACTAGCGGGAGGGGCACAGATACGCAGTATTTT. It codes for CASSPGTSGRGTDTQYF. The gene calls are TRBV7-9 and TRBJ2-3, with TRBD2 matching 16 bases. CDR1 is SEHNR, CDR2 FQNEAQ, per germline (reference sequence). Trimming took 5 bases from V and 1 from J; bases not matched to a gene: 3. This CDR3 region has 17 residues.

This clonotype was seen repeatedly, ten times or more. CDR3: CSATRSTAGEQYF. The CDR3 nucleotides are TGCAGTGCGACCCGCTCGACGGCGGGTGAGCAGTACTTC. V gene TRBV20-1 combines with J gene TRBJ2-7; the D gene is possibly TRBD2 (5 bases). The CDR3 is 13 amino acids. Germline V gives CDR1 DFQATT, CDR2 SNEGSKA (reference sequence). V was trimmed by 6 bases and J by 7 bases, leaving 19 bases between them.

This clonotype was picked up a small number of times. This rearrangement joins TRBV6-5 to TRBJ1-3; 7 bases fit TRBD1. Germline values: CDR1 MNHEY, CDR2 SVGAGI. The V and J ends lost 2 bases and 4 bases, in that order; junction bases with no gene match: 8. The CDR3 is 16 amino acids. Here the CDR3 DNA reads TGTGCCAGCAGTTACAGCGACAGGGCAGCAGGAAACACCATATATTTT. This codes for CASSYSDRAAGNTIYF.

This clonotype was seen a few times. The chain recombines TRBV5-1 with TRBJ2-7; TRBD2 matches at 10 bases. CDR3 size: 15 residues. CDR1 is SGHRS and CDR2 is YFSETQ in the germline V gene. Losses at the gene ends were 4 bases for V and 4 bases for J; bases not matched to a gene: 8. CDR3 in DNA: TGCGCCAGCAGCAACGCAGCGGGAGGGTTTTACGAGCAGTACTTC. Translating it yields CASSNAAGGFYEQYF.

This clonotype was seen at least ten times. This sequence joins TRBV5-6 and TRBJ2-3, with D possibly matching TRBD1 (6 bases). Germline CDR1 is SGHDT and CDR2 is YYEEEE. This CDR3 is built from 17 residues. V was shortened by 0 bases and J by 2 bases, with 16 bases between the two germline ends. The CDR3 protein is CASSLASRGYATDTQYF. CDR3 sequence (DNA): TGTGCCAGCAGCTTGGCTTCCAGGGGATATGCCACAGATACGCAGTATTTT.

The chain links TRBV5-1 to TRBJ2-3; 9 positions agree with TRBD2. J lost 4 bases, V lost 1 base, and 7 bases had no gene match. Germline assignment: CDR1 SGHRS and CDR2 YFSETQ. The CDR3 length is 16 residues. CDR3 region: CASSLSWREGADTQYF. For the CDR3, the DNA is TGCGCCAGCAGCTTGTCCTGGCGGGAGGGCGCAGATACGCAGTATTTT.

The chain couples TRBV24-1 to TRBJ2-1; perhaps TRBD1 as D (5 bases). The V gene's germline CDR1 is KGHDR and CDR2 SFDVKD. The CDR3 sequence is 15 residues long. Trimming shortened V by 3 bases and J by 6 bases, and 14 bases separated the two germline ends. Written as DNA, the CDR3 is TGTGCCACCAGTGATCATGGGGCCTTCTCCAATGAGCAGTTCTTC. This translates into CATSDHGAFSNEQFF.

This clonotype was picked up a small number of times. V usage is TRBV12-3 or TRBV12-4 and J usage is TRBJ1-5, with D unresolved. V lost 5 bases to trimming and J lost 0 bases, with 11 bases between them. CDR3 length: 15 amino acids. The CDR3 DNA reads as TGTGCCAGCAGTCCGTTGGGAAATAGCAATCAGCCCCAGCATTTT. Protein: CASSPLGNSNQPQHF.

The rearrangement links TRBV11-2 to TRBJ1-1; perhaps TRBD1 as D (5 bases). V gave up 9 bases and J gave up 3 bases, with 14 bases separating them. Germline V gene sequence: CDR1 SGHAT, CDR2 FQNNGV. The CDR3 extends over 13 amino acids. Here the CDR3 reads CARSPGRHTEAFF. The DNA for the CDR3 is TGTGCCAGGAGCCCGGGACGACACACTGAAGCTTTCTTT.

Ten or more counts support this clonotype. This chain links TRBV7-9 with TRBJ2-5; D is uncertain. Trimming took off 5 bases at V and 5 bases at J, with 12 bases between the two ends. Germline V lookup: CDR1 SEHNR, CDR2 FQNEAQ (reference sequence). The CDR3 length is 13 residues. CDR3 amino acids: CASSPQNAETQYF. CDR3 nucleotides: TGTGCCAGCAGCCCCCAGAACGCGGAGACCCAGTACTTC.

This chain connects TRBV7-2 to TRBJ2-3, with D possibly being TRBD2 (6 bases). Between the trimmed V and J ends, which lost 3 bases and 8 bases, there was a span of 9 bases. From germline, CDR1 is SGHTA and CDR2 FQGNSA. This CDR3 has 12 residues. CDR3 in DNA: TGTGCCAGCAGCTTTGAAGCGGGTACGCAGTATTTT. Its translation: CASSFEAGTQYF.

This clonotype has more than one count but fewer than ten. This chain connects TRBV7-6 to TRBJ2-7; 9 bases are a match to TRBD1. The CDR3 has 14 amino acids. CDR1 and CDR2 (germline): SGHVS, FNYEAQ. Germline trimming cut 1 base from V and 6 bases from J; bases unmatched to any gene: 4. The CDR3 nucleotides read TGTGCCAGCAGCTTAGAACAGGGGGCTGGCGAGCAGTACTTC. It translates to CASSLEQGAGEQYF.